Below are 17 T cell receptor beta chains sequenced from a single sample in a study of T-cell reconstitution after alpha-beta-depleted transplantation in children. During its preparation, the TCRbeta library received unique molecular identifiers. TCRdb itself ran the PCR reads through MiXCR, one entry per CDR3 protein. The sample has under 850,000 distinct CDR3 sequences, 13% seen once; the top ten hold about 0.79%. The specimen was PBMCs, collected before TCRalphabeta/CD19-depleted stem cell transplant. These receptor sequences come from a girl aged 2-10 years with congenital amegakaryocytic thrombocytopenia, due to receive a stem cell transplant.

The chain joins TRBV7-3 to TRBJ1-6, with TRBD1 matching over 7 bases. The J segment lost 10 bases and the V segment lost 3 bases, leaving 6 bases of the junction unmatched. The length of the CDR3 is 14 residues. CDR1 and CDR2 (germline): SGHTA, FQGTGA. The CDR3 bases are TGTGCCAGCAGCTTGACAGGGAGAGAGTCACCCCTCCACTTT. The encoded protein is CASSLTGRESPLHF.

This clonotype was found many times. The CDR3 DNA reads TGCAGTGCGGCAGGAGGTTCGTATCCCTACGAGCAGTACTTC. Encoded protein: CSAAGGSYPYEQYF. V is TRBV20-1 and J is TRBJ2-7; D is perhaps TRBD2 (5 bases). The germline V gene encodes CDR1 DFQATT and CDR2 SNEGSKA (reference sequence). Trimming took 6 bases from V and 2 from J, leaving 17 bases between them. CDR3 length: 14 residues.

This clonotype has a count of ten or more. The CDR3 DNA follows: TGTGCCAGCAGCTTAAATAGCGGGAGGGGACTCTACAATGAGCAGTTCTTC. Residues: CASSLNSGRGLYNEQFF. The chain is built from TRBV5-6 and TRBJ2-1; 11 bases line up with TRBD2. The CDR3 runs 17 residues. V shed 2 bases and J 3 bases; nucleotides not matched to a gene: 7. Germline V gene data show CDR1 as SGHDT and CDR2 as YYEEEE.

In its sample, this clonotype was seen a few times. The chain has TRBV20-1 and TRBJ2-1; D uncertain. V lost 6 bases and J lost 0, with 9 bases in between. CDR1 and CDR2 from the germline V gene are DFQATT and SNEGSKA (reference sequence). This CDR3 contains 13 residues. The CDR3 loop is CSARQNSYNEQFF. Here the CDR3 DNA reads TGCAGTGCCCGGCAGAACTCCTACAATGAGCAGTTCTTC.

The chain has TRBV3-1 and TRBJ1-1; 7 bases are a match to TRBD1. CDR1 and CDR2 from the germline V gene are LGHDT and YNNKEL (reference sequence). The V segment lost 7 bases and the J segment 3 bases; nucleotides outside the gene matches: 2. CDR3 size: 12 residues. CDR3 region: CASNTGDTEAFF. In DNA form, the CDR3 reads TGTGCCAGCAACACAGGGGACACTGAAGCTTTCTTT.

This clonotype has just a few counts. The chain has TRBV7-8 and TRBJ2-1, with 9 bases identical to TRBD1. V lost 5 bases and J lost 7; bases outside the gene matches: 9. Germline CDR1 and CDR2: SGHVS and FQNEAQ. The CDR3 contains 15 residues. The DNA for the CDR3 is TGTGCCAGCAGCCTCGGACAGGGGACGGGGAATGAGCAGTTCTTC. Protein sequence: CASSLGQGTGNEQFF.

Ten or more counts support this clonotype. The chain uses TRBV29-1 and TRBJ1-1; D unresolved. Trimming left V 3 bases short and J 3 bases short, with 20 bases between. Looked up from germline, CDR1 is SQVTM and CDR2 is ANQGSEA. This CDR3 comprises 16 residues. The CDR3 here is CSVDVILGRSDTEAFF. In nucleotides, the CDR3 is TGCAGCGTTGATGTTATTTTAGGCAGATCCGACACTGAAGCTTTCTTT.

This clonotype was picked up a small number of times. This chain links TRBV27 with TRBJ2-1, with D unresolved. V lost 3 bases to trimming and J lost 7 bases, with 10 bases between them. The CDR3 covers 13 residues. Germline V gene lookup returns CDR1 MNHEY and CDR2 SMNVEV (reference sequence). CDR3 nucleotide sequence: TGTGCCAGCAGTTTTGTGGGGTTGAATGAGCAGTTCTTC. Protein sequence: CASSFVGLNEQFF.

The table lists this clonotype with many counts. The rearrangement links TRBV7-7 to TRBJ1-2; TRBD1 might be the D (5 bases). Deletions cut 5 bases from V and 1 base from J, with 14 bases between. CDR1 and CDR2 (germline): SSHAT, FNYEAQ (reference sequence). The CDR3 covers 15 residues. CDR3 in DNA: TGTGCCAGCAGCCCACGACAGACCTATAACTATGGCTACACCTTC. Encoded protein: CASSPRQTYNYGYTF.

There are a few counts of this clonotype. This chain joins TRBV3-1 and TRBJ2-1, with D unclear. CDR3 length equals 17 residues. CDR1 is LGHDT and CDR2 is YNNKEL in the germline V gene (reference sequence). Deletions cut 0 bases from V and 7 bases from J, with 19 bases between. CDR3 DNA sequence: TGTGCCAGCAGCCAAGAATCCCCCGGTGAAATGGGGAATGAGCAGTTCTTC. Encoded protein: CASSQESPGEMGNEQFF.

The V and J genes are TRBV21-1 and TRBJ2-5; the table's D call, TRBD1, was not checked against the DNA. TRBV21-1 counts as a pseudogene. This CDR3 has 17 residues. CDR3 in DNA: TGTGCCAGCAGCAACGCCTCCAGGGTGGGGGTACAAGAGACCCAGTACTTC. Its translation is CASSNASRVGVQETQYF.

This clonotype was detected ten times or more. V gene TRBV20-1 combines with J gene TRBJ1-5, with D possibly matching TRBD1 (6 bases). Between the trimmed V and J ends, which lost 3 bases and 0 bases, there was a span of 12 bases. Germline V gives CDR1 DFQATT, CDR2 SNEGSKA (reference sequence). The CDR3 length is 15 residues. In DNA form, the CDR3 reads TGCAGTGCTAGCAGCTACAGGGATAGCAATCAGCCCCAGCATTTT. Translated: CSASSYRDSNQPQHF.

This clonotype was seen repeatedly, ten times or more. The chain combines TRBV6-5 with TRBJ2-5; a possible D gene is TRBD1 (5 bases). This CDR3 spans 17 amino acids. The V gene's germline CDR1 is MNHEY and CDR2 SVGAGI. V was clipped by 2 bases and J by 2 bases, with 18 bases between them. This CDR3 is CASSYSPTEVIQETQYF. In DNA form, the CDR3 reads TGTGCCAGCAGTTACAGCCCGACAGAAGTTATACAAGAGACCCAGTACTTC.

The table lists this clonotype with a few counts. This chain's CDR3 is CASSLGTSEQFF. DNA of the CDR3: TGTGCCAGCAGCTTAGGAACTTCAGAGCAGTTCTTC. V is TRBV7-9 and J is TRBJ2-1; D is unclear. V was cut by 1 base and J by 10 bases, with 8 bases left in between. Germline CDR1 SEHNR, CDR2 FQNEAQ (reference sequence). This CDR3 comprises 12 residues.

This clonotype was counted only a few times. V gene TRBV20-1 combines with J gene TRBJ1-4; D may be TRBD1 (6 bases). CDR1 and CDR2 from the germline V gene are DFQATT and SNEGSKA (reference sequence). This CDR3 spans 15 amino acids. Trimming pared 3 bases from V and 6 bases from J, leaving 17 bases between. In DNA form, the CDR3 reads TGCAGTGCTAGTATATATGGGGGCGCGGATGAAAAACTGTTTTTT. Encoded protein: CSASIYGGADEKLFF.

The rearrangement links TRBV5-1 to TRBJ1-6, with D unresolved. Germline values: CDR1 SGHRS, CDR2 YFSETQ. V lost 4 bases and J 7 bases, leaving 6 bases between the germline ends. The CDR3 is 12 amino acids. The CDR3 is CASSGGNSPLHF. Here the CDR3 DNA reads TGCGCCAGCAGCGGAGGGAATTCACCCCTCCACTTT.

This clonotype has just a few counts. The gene calls are TRBV3-1 and TRBJ2-7, with TRBD2 matching 10 bases. CDR1 is LGHDT, CDR2 YNNKEL, per germline (reference sequence). V dropped 1 base and J dropped 6; count of bases not matched to a gene: 9. This CDR3 region has 16 residues. The CDR3 is CASSQVYPSGSSEQYF. The CDR3 nucleotides are TGTGCCAGCAGCCAAGTGTACCCTAGCGGGAGTTCCGAGCAGTACTTC.